This T cell receptor beta chain was obtained from a study of shared clonotypes between healthy human individuals. About the research overall: A donor's plate count was three for CD4 naive and three for CD4 memory; CD8 naive had two and CD8 memory one. Findings and caveats of the study: Clonotypes shared by all four donors outscored non-shared clonotypes in generation probability.

Note on this clone: Its antigen remains unidentified.

Germline lookup yields CDR1 SQVTM and CDR2 ANQGSEA. The V and J ends lost 7 bases and 5 bases, in that order; junction bases with no gene match: 9. The CDR3 covers 13 residues. Several immunoSEQ plates received, in even portions, the genomic DNA of each subset. Profiling relied on immunoSEQ multiplex PCR, and the TCRdb table lists in-frame clones only, not all of them. Counted here are over 1.5 million clones, 95% to 99% occurring once; the ten biggest clones make up around 0.47%. This sequence joins TRBV29-1 and TRBJ2-5; 8 bases are a match to TRBD1. The sequenced sample was naive CD4+ T cells sorted from blood. Specified subset: CD45RA+ positively selected. The receptor was isolated from a man aged 25 to 40 in good health. The CDR3 DNA sequence: TGCAGCGCTTGGACAGGGACGGGTGAGACCCAGTACTTC. As protein: CSAWTGTGETQYF.